One and the same sample provided the 30 T cell receptor beta chains below, sequenced in a study of blood T cell repertoires in COVID-19. Repertoires were generated with immunoSEQ multiplex PCR, while TCRdb's copy carries only in-frame clones and drops some. The sample lists 150,000 to 200,000 clones, about 88% seen once, with approximately 2.1% in the top ten. Material: PBMCs or T cells enriched from blood (not recorded which). These receptors were obtained from a woman aged 40-49 years with acute COVID-19.

This CDR3 is CASRPKTGMNTEAFF. CDR3 nucleotide sequence: TGTGCCAGCCGTCCTAAGACAGGGATGAACACTGAAGCTTTCTTT. V usage is TRBV7-9 and J usage is TRBJ1-1, with 7 bases identical to TRBD1. Germline V gene sequence: CDR1 SEHNR, CDR2 FQNEAQ (reference sequence). This CDR3 comprises 15 residues. The trim removed 8 bases at V and 0 bases at J, leaving 9 bases unmatched.

V gene TRBV3-1 (or the pseudogene TRBV3-2) combines with J gene TRBJ2-3; 7 positions agree with TRBD2. The length of the CDR3 is 18 residues. Germline V gene lookup returns CDR1 LGHDT and CDR2 YNNKEL (reference sequence). V lost 0 bases to trimming and J lost 3 bases; unmatched junction nucleotides: 12. CDR3 DNA sequence: TGTGCCAGCAGCCAAGATCATGGGACTACGGCGGATACAGATACGCAGTATTTT. This translates into CASSQDHGTTADTDTQYF.

The CDR3 DNA reads as TGCGCCAGCAGCTTGCAGGTCGGGACTACCAGATCAGAGCGATACAATGAGCAGTTCTTC. Translated, it gives CASSLQVGTTRSERYNEQFF. This chain links TRBV5-1 with TRBJ2-1; the match to TRBD2 covers 7 bases. CDR3 length: 20 residues. Trimming removed 1 base from V and 4 bases from J; junction bases left unmatched: 20. CDR1 is SGHRS and CDR2 is YFSETQ in the germline V gene.

CDR3 sequence reads: CASSSSSGGDYGYTF. In nucleotides, the CDR3 is TGTGCCAGCAGCTCTTCCTCTGGGGGCGACTATGGCTACACCTTC. J is TRBJ1-2 and V is TRBV7-8, with a weak D call TRBD1 (6 bases). Trimming shortened V by 4 bases and J by 3 bases, and 15 bases separated the two germline ends. CDR1 is SGHVS and CDR2 is FQNEAQ in the germline V gene. CDR3 length: 15 amino acids.

This clone was recorded only once. This chain connects TRBV21-1 to TRBJ1-4; the tabulated D call, TRBD1, remains unverified against the DNA. TRBV21-1 is listed as a pseudogene. CDR3 length equals 11 residues. The CDR3 sequence is CASSDSEKLFF. For the CDR3, the DNA is TGTGCCAGCAGCGACAGCGAAAAACTGTTTTTT.

CDR3 loop: CASSSGGETDTQYF. The CDR3 bases are TGTGCCAGCAGTAGCGGAGGGGAGACAGATACGCAGTATTTT. The chain uses TRBV7-9 and TRBJ2-3; a possible D gene is TRBD2 (6 bases). From germline, CDR1 is SEHNR and CDR2 FQNEAQ (reference sequence). V lost 6 bases, J lost 3 bases, and 13 bases lay in between. The CDR3 covers 14 residues.

This clone was counted a single time. This rearrangement joins TRBV4-2 to TRBJ1-4; 8 nucleotides match TRBD1. Germline CDR1 and CDR2: LGHNA and YNFKEQ. CDR3 size: 16 residues. The V segment lost 2 bases and the J segment 2 bases; nucleotides outside the gene matches: 4. CDR3 protein: CASSQRDRGTNEKLFF. The CDR3 DNA reads TGTGCCAGCAGCCAACGTGACAGGGGTACTAATGAAAAACTGTTTTTT.

This rearrangement joins TRBV4-2 to TRBJ1-5; TRBD1 matches at 9 bases. J gave up 6 bases and V 0 bases, and 18 bases lay outside the gene matches. The CDR3 runs 20 residues. CDR1 is LGHNA and CDR2 is YNFKEQ in the germline V gene. The CDR3 DNA reads TGTGCCAGCAGCCAAGATCCGGGACAGGGTGAGAGCGTACGGGGTCAGCCCCAGCATTTT. Its protein is CASSQDPGQGESVRGQPQHF.

The genes are TRBV5-4 and TRBJ2-3, with 7 bases lining up with TRBD1. Germline V gives CDR1 SGHNT, CDR2 YYREEE (reference sequence). V shed 3 bases and J 3 bases; nucleotides not matched to a gene: 7. The CDR3 is made up of 15 amino acids. This chain's CDR3 is CASSSADRVTDTQYF. DNA for the CDR3: TGTGCCAGCAGCTCTGCCGACAGGGTGACAGATACGCAGTATTTT.

The chain is built from TRBV4-2 and TRBJ2-3, with TRBD2 identical over 8 bases. Germline-derived CDR1 and CDR2 are LGHNA and YNFKEQ. J was trimmed by 4 bases and V by 0 bases; bases with no gene match: 12. The CDR3 spans 18 residues. CDR3 loop: CASSQDFNRGGLSDTQYF. CDR3 nucleotide sequence: TGTGCCAGCAGCCAAGATTTTAACCGGGGGGGCCTGTCAGATACGCAGTATTTT.

The chain employs TRBV2 and TRBJ2-2; tentative D call: TRBD2 (7 bases). This CDR3 is 19 amino acids long. V was pared by 6 bases and J by 4 bases, with 27 bases between. Germline CDR1 SNHLY, CDR2 FYNNEI. CDR3 region: CASRSNRQGTTSGTGELFF. In nucleotides, the CDR3 is TGTGCCAGCAGGTCAAACCGTCAGGGGACTACCTCCGGCACCGGGGAGCTGTTTTTT.

The chain joins TRBV5-1 to TRBJ1-1; D is uncertain. Trimming stripped 2 bases from V and 0 bases from J, with 11 bases between. This CDR3 has 15 residues. CDR1 is SGHRS and CDR2 is YFSETQ in the germline V gene. In DNA, the CDR3 is TGCGCCAGCAGCTTCACAGACACCTTGAACACTGAAGCTTTCTTT. It encodes CASSFTDTLNTEAFF.

The rearrangement uses TRBV27 and TRBJ1-2; D perhaps matches TRBD1 (5 bases). Germline assignment: CDR1 MNHEY and CDR2 SMNVEV (reference sequence). The CDR3 consists of 15 residues. Trimming took 5 bases from V and 4 from J, leaving 17 bases between them. CDR3 residues: CASSQRREGFYGYTF. The CDR3 DNA reads TGTGCCAGCAGTCAGCGACGGGAGGGGTTCTATGGCTACACCTTC.

This clone occurred a few times. The chain employs TRBV6-5 and TRBJ2-3, with D possibly TRBD2 on 6 matching bases. The CDR3 totals 15 residues. V lost 5 bases, J lost 3 bases, and 15 bases lay in between. Germline loops: CDR1 MNHEY, CDR2 SVGAGI. In nucleotides, the CDR3 is TGTGCCAGCAGTATTAGCGGCCCAGGAACAGATACGCAGTATTTT. Amino acids: CASSISGPGTDTQYF.

The chain is built from TRBV7-8 and TRBJ2-3, with 9 bases identical to TRBD2. The J segment lost 7 bases and the V segment lost 2 bases, leaving 10 bases of the junction unmatched. Germline V lookup: CDR1 SGHVS, CDR2 FQNEAQ. The CDR3 covers 16 residues. The CDR3 sequence: CASSLMTSGYPYTQYF. Here the CDR3 DNA reads TGTGCCAGCAGCTTAATGACTAGCGGATACCCTTATACGCAGTATTTT.

The chain uses TRBV11-2 and TRBJ2-7; 8 bases are a match to TRBD2. With 3 bases clipped from V and 1 base from J, the junction kept 5 bases outside the gene matches. Per germline, CDR1 SGHAT and CDR2 FQNNGV. The CDR3 sequence is 15 residues long. CDR3 amino acids: CASSFAGGPSYEQYF. CDR3 DNA sequence: TGTGCCAGCAGCTTCGCGGGAGGCCCATCCTACGAGCAGTACTTC.

The V gene is TRBV11-1, the J gene TRBJ1-1, with 10 bases fitting TRBD1. This CDR3 spans 14 amino acids. J gave up 4 bases and V 5 bases, and 4 bases lay outside the gene matches. Looked up from germline, CDR1 is SGHAT and CDR2 is FQDESV (reference sequence). The CDR3 sequence is CASSRTGGGTEAFF. CDR3 DNA sequence: TGTGCCAGCAGCCGGACAGGGGGGGGCACTGAAGCTTTCTTT.

The chain recombines TRBV5-4 with TRBJ2-7; 7 positions match TRBD1. Per the germline V gene, CDR1 is SGHNT and CDR2 is YYREEE (reference sequence). The V gene end was trimmed by 4 bases and the J gene end by 6 bases; junction bases not matched to a gene: 7. The CDR3 spans 13 residues. The CDR3 DNA follows: TGTGCCAGCAGCCGACGACAGGGTGGCGAGCAGTACTTC. Translating gives CASSRRQGGEQYF.

The V call is TRBV6-5, the J call TRBJ1-4, with D uncertain. V was shortened by 6 bases and J by 8 bases, with 16 bases between the two germline ends. This CDR3 region has 14 residues. Germline assignment: CDR1 MNHEY and CDR2 SVGAGI. This chain's CDR3 is CASSEQRPEEKLFF. The CDR3 DNA reads as TGTGCCAGCAGCGAGCAGAGGCCCGAGGAAAAACTGTTTTTT.

The chain couples TRBV2 to TRBJ2-7, with 9 bases fitting TRBD2. Germline V CDR1 and CDR2: SNHLY, FYNNEI. The CDR3 has 14 residues. V trimming: 9 bases; J trimming: 7 bases; junction bases outside the gene matches: 13. In DNA form, the CDR3 reads TGTGCCAGGTCGGGGCCAGCGGGAGGAGGAGAGCAGTACTTC. This sequence encodes CARSGPAGGGEQYF.

The genes are TRBV19 and TRBJ1-1; 8 nucleotides agree with TRBD1. The germline V gene encodes CDR1 LNHDA and CDR2 SQIVND (reference sequence). J was trimmed by 8 bases and V by 4 bases; bases with no gene match: 9. The CDR3 extends over 14 amino acids. This CDR3 reads CASSTRTGPREAFF. The CDR3 coding sequence is TGTGCCAGTAGTACAAGGACAGGGCCCCGGGAAGCTTTCTTT.

This chain joins TRBV28 and TRBJ2-1; D may be TRBD1 (5 bases). The CDR3 is 15 amino acids. The V and J ends lost 7 bases and 0 bases respectively, with 13 bases between them. CDR1 is MDHEN, CDR2 SYDVKM, per germline. The CDR3 DNA reads TGTGCCAGCACCAAGGGGTACAGCTCCTACAATGAGCAGTTCTTC. Translated, it gives CASTKGYSSYNEQFF.

The chain employs TRBV9 and TRBJ2-3; TRBD2 aligns across 12 bases. The CDR3 runs to 17 residues. V trimming: 0 bases; J trimming: 7 bases; junction bases outside the gene matches: 9. Germline CDR1 reads SGDLS; CDR2 reads YYNGEE. CDR3 coding DNA: TGTGCCAGCAGCGTAGGTGCCGCTAGCGGGGGGGCATATACGCAGTATTTT. This sequence encodes CASSVGAASGGAYTQYF.

The chain employs TRBV28 and TRBJ1-4; unclear D gene. The CDR3 contains 14 residues. Trimming took 6 bases from V and 3 from J, leaving 11 bases between them. Germline CDR1 reads MDHEN; CDR2 reads SYDVKM. CDR3 protein: CASRTRPSNEKLFF. The CDR3 region has the DNA TGTGCCAGCAGGACTCGGCCCTCTAATGAAAAACTGTTTTTT.

Written as DNA, the CDR3 is TGTGCCAGCAGTTTACCTAGCGGGGGCAATGAGCAGTTCTTC. As protein: CASSLPSGGNEQFF. This sequence joins TRBV27 and TRBJ2-1; 10 bases map to TRBD2. Germline V gene sequence: CDR1 MNHEY, CDR2 SMNVEV (reference sequence). V shed 2 bases and J 6 bases; nucleotides not matched to a gene: 1. This CDR3 has 14 amino acids.

Of note for this clone: Within the sample, other DNA sequences also encode this same CDR3. The genes are TRBV7-2 and TRBJ2-2; the D gene is possibly TRBD1 (6 bases). The germline V gene has CDR1 SGHTA and CDR2 FQGNSA. With 1 base removed from V and 8 bases from J, the gap between germline ends came to 8 bases. The CDR3 is 13 residues long. CDR3 in amino acids: CASSLVGAGELFF. CDR3 sequence (DNA): TGTGCCAGCAGCTTAGTGGGGGCAGGGGAGCTGTTTTTT. The full variable domain, its missing parts supplied by reference TRBV7-2 and TRBJ2-2, is GAGVSQSPSNKVTEKGKDVELRCDPISGHTALYWYRQSLGQGLEFLIYFQGNSAPDKSGLPSDRFSAERTGGSVSTLTIQRTQQEDSAVYLCASSLVGAGELFFGEGSRLTVL.

This clone was found once. V and J are TRBV5-4 and TRBJ2-5, with D possibly TRBD2 on 6 matching bases. Deletions cut 7 bases from V and 3 bases from J, with 22 bases between. CDR1 and CDR2 from the germline V gene are SGHNT and YYREEE (reference sequence). This CDR3 is 16 amino acids long. The CDR3 sequence is CASSTGGPTPEETQYF. DNA for the CDR3: TGTGCCAGCTCTACCGGGGGACCCACCCCCGAAGAGACCCAGTACTTC.

This clone was counted only a few times. The J gene is TRBJ1-1, the V gene TRBV12-3 or TRBV12-4; D is undetermined. CDR3 size: 13 residues. Deletions cut 6 bases from V and 4 bases from J, with 12 bases between. The CDR3 sequence is CASSPRMGTEAFF. CDR3 sequence (DNA): TGTGCCAGCAGCCCCAGGATGGGCACTGAAGCTTTCTTT.

This sequence joins TRBV5-6 and TRBJ2-7, with D tentatively TRBD1 (6 bases). The germline V gene encodes CDR1 SGHDT and CDR2 YYEEEE. The ends were cut back, 4 bases at V and 3 bases at J, with 11 bases in the middle. The CDR3 is 13 amino acids. The CDR3 region is CASSLDRIYEQYF. The CDR3, as DNA: TGTGCCAGCAGCCTAGACAGGATCTACGAGCAGTACTTC.

The chain links TRBV6-1 to TRBJ2-3; the D gene is possibly TRBD1 (9 bases). The CDR3 spans 19 residues. Germline V gene data show CDR1 as MNHNS and CDR2 as SASEGT. Between the trimmed V and J ends, which lost 4 bases and 4 bases, there was a span of 27 bases. The CDR3 DNA follows: TGTGCCAGCAGTGGGACAGGGGCACGTGGCGGGAGGCTCCCAGATACGCAGTATTTT. This codes for CASSGTGARGGRLPDTQYF.